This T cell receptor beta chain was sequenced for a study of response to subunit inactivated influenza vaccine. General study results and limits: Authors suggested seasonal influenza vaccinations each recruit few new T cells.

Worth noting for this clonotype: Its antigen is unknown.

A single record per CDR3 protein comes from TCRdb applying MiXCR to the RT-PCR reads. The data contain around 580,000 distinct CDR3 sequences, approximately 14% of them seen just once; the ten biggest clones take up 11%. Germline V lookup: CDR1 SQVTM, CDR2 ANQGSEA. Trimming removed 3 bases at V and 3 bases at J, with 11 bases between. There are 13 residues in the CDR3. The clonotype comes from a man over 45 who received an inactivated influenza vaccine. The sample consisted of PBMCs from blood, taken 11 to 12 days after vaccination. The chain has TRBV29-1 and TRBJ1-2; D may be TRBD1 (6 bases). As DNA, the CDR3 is TGCAGCGTTGAGAACCCAGGGGACTATGGCTACACCTTC. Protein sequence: CSVENPGDYGYTF. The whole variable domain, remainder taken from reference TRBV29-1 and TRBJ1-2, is SAVISQKPSRDICQRGTSLTIQCQVDSQVTMMFWYRQQPGQSLTLIATANQGSEATYESGFVIDKFPISRPNLTFSTLTVSNMSPEDSSIYLCSVENPGDYGYTFGSGTRLTVV.